What follows is one TCR beta chain and its context. The target antigen is unknown. This CDR3 is 18 amino acids long. J was trimmed by 7 bases and V by 2 bases; bases with no gene match: 9. In germline, CDR1 is SGHAT, CDR2 FQDESV (reference sequence). The sample comes from a study of cytomegalovirus exposure and HLA in healthy donors. Study results and limitations: Analyzed later, association rates of TCRs varied across HLA loci, with DRB1 most and HLA-C fewest. Overall, around 150 TCR beta chains were annotated as cytomegalovirus-associated.

PCR involved 60 Vbeta and 13 Jbeta primers. Clones were read by immunoSEQ multiplex PCR, and TCRdb kept only the in-frame ones, dropping some. The sample records about 150,000 clones, 60% to 80% being singletons. The chain employs TRBV11-1 and TRBJ2-2; 14 nucleotides match TRBD2. This receptor was taken from a male donor in good health and CMV-seronegative. Sequenced material: PBMCs. CDR3 sequence (DNA): TGTGCCAGCAGCTTAAAATCGGGACTAGCGGGGGAAAGCGGGGAGCTGTTTTTT. Translated, it gives CASSLKSGLAGESGELFF.